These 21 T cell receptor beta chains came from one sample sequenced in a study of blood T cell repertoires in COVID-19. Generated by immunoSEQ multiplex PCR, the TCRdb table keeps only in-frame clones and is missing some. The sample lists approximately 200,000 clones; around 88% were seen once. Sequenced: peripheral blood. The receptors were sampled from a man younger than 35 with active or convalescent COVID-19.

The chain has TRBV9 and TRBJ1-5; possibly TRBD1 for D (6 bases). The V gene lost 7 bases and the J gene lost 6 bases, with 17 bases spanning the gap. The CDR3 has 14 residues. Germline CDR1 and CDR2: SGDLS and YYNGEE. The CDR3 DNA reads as TGTGCCAGCGGAAGGGACATGGGGTCTCAGCCCCAGCATTTT. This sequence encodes CASGRDMGSQPQHF.

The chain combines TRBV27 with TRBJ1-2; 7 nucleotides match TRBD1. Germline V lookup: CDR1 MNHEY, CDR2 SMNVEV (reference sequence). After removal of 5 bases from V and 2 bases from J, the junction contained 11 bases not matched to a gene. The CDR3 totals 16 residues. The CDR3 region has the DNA TGTGCCAGCAGTCCTTCAGTGGGACAGCTAAACTATGGCTACACCTTC. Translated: CASSPSVGQLNYGYTF.

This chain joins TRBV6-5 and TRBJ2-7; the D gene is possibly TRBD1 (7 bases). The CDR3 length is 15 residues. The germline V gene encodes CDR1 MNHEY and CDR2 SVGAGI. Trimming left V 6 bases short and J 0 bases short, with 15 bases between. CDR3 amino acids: CASSSGGTSSYEQYF. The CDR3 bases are TGTGCCAGCAGCTCAGGGGGGACGAGCTCCTACGAGCAGTACTTC.

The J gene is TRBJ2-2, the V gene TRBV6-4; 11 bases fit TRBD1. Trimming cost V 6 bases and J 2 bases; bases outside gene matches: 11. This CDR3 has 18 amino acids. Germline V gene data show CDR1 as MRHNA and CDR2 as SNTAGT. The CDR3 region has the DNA TGTGCCAGCAGCGTAACTCCGGGACAGGGGGTCAACACCGGGGAGCTGTTTTTT. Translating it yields CASSVTPGQGVNTGELFF.

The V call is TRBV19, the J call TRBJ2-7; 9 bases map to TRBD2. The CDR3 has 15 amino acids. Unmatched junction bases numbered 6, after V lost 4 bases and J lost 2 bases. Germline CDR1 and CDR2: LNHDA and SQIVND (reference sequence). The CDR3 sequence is CASSNRGTSPYEQYF. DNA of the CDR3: TGTGCCAGTAGTAACCGAGGGACTAGCCCCTACGAGCAGTACTTC.

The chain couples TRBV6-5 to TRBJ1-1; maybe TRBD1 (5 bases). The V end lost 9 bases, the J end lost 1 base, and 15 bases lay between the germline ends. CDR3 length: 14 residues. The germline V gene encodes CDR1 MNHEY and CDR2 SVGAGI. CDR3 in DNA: TGTGCCAGTCGACGGGACTTGGGGAACACTGAAGCTTTCTTT. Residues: CASRRDLGNTEAFF.

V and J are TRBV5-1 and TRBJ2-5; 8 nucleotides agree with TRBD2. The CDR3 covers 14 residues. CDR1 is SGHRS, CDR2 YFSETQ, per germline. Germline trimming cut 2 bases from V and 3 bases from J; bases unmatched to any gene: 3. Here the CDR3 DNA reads TGCGCCAGCAGCTTAGCGGGAGTTGAAGAGACCCAGTACTTC. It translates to CASSLAGVEETQYF.

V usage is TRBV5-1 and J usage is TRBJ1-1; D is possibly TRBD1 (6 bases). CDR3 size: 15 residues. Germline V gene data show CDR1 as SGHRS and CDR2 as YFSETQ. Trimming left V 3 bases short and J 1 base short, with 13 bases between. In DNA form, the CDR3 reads TGCGCCAGCAGCTCGGCAGGGACACCGAACACTGAAGCTTTCTTT. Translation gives CASSSAGTPNTEAFF.

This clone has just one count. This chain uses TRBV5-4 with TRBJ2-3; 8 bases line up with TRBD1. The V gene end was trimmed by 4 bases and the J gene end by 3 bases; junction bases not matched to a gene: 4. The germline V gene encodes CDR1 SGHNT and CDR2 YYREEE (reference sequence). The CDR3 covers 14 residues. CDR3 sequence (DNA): TGTGCCAGCAGCATAGGACAGGGAACAGATACGCAGTATTTT. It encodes CASSIGQGTDTQYF.

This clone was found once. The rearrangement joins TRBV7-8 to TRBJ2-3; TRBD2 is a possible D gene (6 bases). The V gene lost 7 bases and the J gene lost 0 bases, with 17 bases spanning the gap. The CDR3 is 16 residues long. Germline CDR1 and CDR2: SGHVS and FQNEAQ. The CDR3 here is CASTKLGGTSTDTQYF. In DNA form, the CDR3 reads TGTGCCAGCACGAAGTTAGGCGGGACGAGCACAGATACGCAGTATTTT. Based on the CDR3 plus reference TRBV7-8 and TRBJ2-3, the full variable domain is GAGVSQSPRYKVAKRGQDVALRCDPISGHVSLFWYQQALGQGPEFLTYFQNEAQLDKSGLPSDRFFAERPEGSVSTLKIQRTQQEDSAVYLCASTKLGGTSTDTQYFGPGTRLTVL.

CDR3 sequence reads: CASSLTSGANTGELFF. The CDR3 bases are TGTGCCAGCTCTCTGACTAGCGGGGCGAACACCGGGGAGCTGTTTTTT. This rearrangement joins TRBV18 to TRBJ2-2; 11 bases agree with TRBD2. CDR1 and CDR2 from the germline V gene are KGHSH and LQKENI. The CDR3 runs to 16 residues. Trimming cost V 6 bases and J 0 bases; bases outside gene matches: 3.

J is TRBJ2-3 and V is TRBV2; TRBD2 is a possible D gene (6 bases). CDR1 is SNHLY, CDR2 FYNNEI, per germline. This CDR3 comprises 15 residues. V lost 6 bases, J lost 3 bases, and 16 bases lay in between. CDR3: CASRALAPQTDTQYF. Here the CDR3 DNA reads TGTGCCAGCAGGGCACTAGCTCCCCAAACAGATACGCAGTATTTT.

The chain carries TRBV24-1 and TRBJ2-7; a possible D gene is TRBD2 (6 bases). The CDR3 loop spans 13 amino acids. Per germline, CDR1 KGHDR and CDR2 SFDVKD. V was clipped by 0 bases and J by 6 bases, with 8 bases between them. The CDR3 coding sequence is TGTGCCACCAGTGATTTGGGGGGACTCGAGCAGTACTTC. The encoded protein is CATSDLGGLEQYF.

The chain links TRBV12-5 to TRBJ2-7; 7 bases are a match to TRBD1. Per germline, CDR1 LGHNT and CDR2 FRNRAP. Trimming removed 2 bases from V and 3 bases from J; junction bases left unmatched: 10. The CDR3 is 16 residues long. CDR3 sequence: CASGLTPGTDLYEQYF. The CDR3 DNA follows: TGTGCTAGTGGTTTGACCCCGGGGACAGACCTCTACGAGCAGTACTTC.

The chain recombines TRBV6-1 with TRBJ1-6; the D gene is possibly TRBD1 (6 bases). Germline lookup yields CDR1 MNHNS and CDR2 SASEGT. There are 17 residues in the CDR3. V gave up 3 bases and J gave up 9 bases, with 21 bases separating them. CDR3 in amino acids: CASSDWDGGHGGSPLHF. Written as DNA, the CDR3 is TGTGCCAGCAGTGATTGGGATGGGGGACATGGAGGTTCACCCCTCCACTTT.

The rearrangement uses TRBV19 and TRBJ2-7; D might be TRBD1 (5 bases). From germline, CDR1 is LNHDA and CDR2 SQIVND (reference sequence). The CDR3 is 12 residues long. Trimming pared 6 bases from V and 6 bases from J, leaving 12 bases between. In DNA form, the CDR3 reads TGTGCCAGTAGGGACACTGCGCGCGAGCAGTACTTC. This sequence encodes CASRDTAREQYF.

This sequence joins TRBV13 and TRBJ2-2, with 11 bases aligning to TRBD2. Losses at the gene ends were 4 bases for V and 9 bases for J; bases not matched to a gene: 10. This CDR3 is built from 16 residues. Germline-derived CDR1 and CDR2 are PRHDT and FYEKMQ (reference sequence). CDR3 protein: CASSSTRLAGHRELFF. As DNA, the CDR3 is TGTGCCAGCAGCTCCACCCGACTAGCGGGACACCGGGAGCTGTTTTTT.

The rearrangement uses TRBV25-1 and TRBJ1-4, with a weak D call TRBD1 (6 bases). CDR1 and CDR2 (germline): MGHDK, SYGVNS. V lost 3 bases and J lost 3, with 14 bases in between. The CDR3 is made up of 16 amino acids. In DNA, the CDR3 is TGTGCCAGCAGTGATCGACCAGGGGCTTCTAATGAAAAACTGTTTTTT. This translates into CASSDRPGASNEKLFF.

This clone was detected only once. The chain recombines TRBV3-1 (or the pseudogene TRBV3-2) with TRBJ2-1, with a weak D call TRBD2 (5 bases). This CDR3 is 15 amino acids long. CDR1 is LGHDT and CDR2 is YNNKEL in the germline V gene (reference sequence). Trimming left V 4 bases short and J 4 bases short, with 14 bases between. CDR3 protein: CASSPRRGSYNEQFF. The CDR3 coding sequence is TGTGCCAGCAGCCCCCGTCGGGGAAGTTACAATGAGCAGTTCTTC.

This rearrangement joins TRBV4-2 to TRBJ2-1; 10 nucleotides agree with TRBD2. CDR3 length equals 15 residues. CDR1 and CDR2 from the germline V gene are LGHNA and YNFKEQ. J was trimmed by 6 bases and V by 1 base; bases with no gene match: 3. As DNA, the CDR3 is TGTGCCAGCAGCCAAGGCCTAGCGGGAGTCAATGAGCAGTTCTTC. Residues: CASSQGLAGVNEQFF.

The CDR3 DNA reads as TGTGCCACCAGTGAACCCCAGGGGTCTTATGAAAAACTGTTTTTT. The encoded protein is CATSEPQGSYEKLFF. The chain links TRBV24-1 to TRBJ1-4, with a possible D match to TRBD1 (6 bases). Germline CDR1 and CDR2: KGHDR and SFDVKD. There are 15 residues in the CDR3. V shed 4 bases and J shed 6 bases, with 14 bases lying between them.